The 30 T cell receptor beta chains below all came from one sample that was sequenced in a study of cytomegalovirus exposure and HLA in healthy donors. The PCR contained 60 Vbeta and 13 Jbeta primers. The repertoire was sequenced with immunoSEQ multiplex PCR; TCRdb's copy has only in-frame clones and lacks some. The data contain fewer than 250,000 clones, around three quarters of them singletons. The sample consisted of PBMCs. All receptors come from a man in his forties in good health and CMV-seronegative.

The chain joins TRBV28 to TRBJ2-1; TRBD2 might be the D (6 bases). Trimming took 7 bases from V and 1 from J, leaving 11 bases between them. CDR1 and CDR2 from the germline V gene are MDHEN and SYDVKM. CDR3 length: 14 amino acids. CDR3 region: CASTLAESYNEQFF. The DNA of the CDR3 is TGTGCCAGCACCTTAGCGGAATCCTACAATGAGCAGTTCTTC.

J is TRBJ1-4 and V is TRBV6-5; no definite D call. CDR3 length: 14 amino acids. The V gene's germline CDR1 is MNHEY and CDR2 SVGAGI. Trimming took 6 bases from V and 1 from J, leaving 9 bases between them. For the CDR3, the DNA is TGTGCCAGCAGCCTCAGTGGAACTAATGAAAAACTGTTTTTT. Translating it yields CASSLSGTNEKLFF.

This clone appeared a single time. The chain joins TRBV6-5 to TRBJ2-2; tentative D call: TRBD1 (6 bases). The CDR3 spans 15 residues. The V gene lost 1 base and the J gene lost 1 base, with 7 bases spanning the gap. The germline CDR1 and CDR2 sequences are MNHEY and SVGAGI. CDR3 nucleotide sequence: TGTGCCAGCAGTTACTTACAGGGGAACACCGGGGAGCTGTTTTTT. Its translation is CASSYLQGNTGELFF.

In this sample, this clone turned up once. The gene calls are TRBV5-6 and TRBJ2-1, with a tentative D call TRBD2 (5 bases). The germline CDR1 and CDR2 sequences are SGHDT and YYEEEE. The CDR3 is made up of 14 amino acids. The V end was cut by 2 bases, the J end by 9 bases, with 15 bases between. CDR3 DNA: TGTGCCAGCAGCTTTTGGGGAGCCCCCCCTGAGCAGTTCTTC. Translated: CASSFWGAPPEQFF.

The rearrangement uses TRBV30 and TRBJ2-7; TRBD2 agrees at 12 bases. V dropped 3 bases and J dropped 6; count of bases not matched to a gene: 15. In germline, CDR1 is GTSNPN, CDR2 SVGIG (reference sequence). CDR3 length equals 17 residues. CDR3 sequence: CAWSLLAGGAGNGEQYF. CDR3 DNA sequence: TGTGCCTGGAGCCTTCTAGCGGGAGGGGCCGGTAATGGCGAGCAGTACTTC.

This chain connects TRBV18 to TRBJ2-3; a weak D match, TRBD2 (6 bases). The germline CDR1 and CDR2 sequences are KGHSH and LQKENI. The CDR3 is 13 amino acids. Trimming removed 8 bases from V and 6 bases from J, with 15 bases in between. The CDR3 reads CASLGLLRDTQYF. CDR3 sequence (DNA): TGTGCCAGCCTCGGACTACTTAGGGATACGCAGTATTTT.

CDR3 in amino acids: CASGSAGQGGFF. For the CDR3, the DNA is TGTGCTAGTGGTTCCGCAGGGCAGGGAGGGTTCTTC. This chain uses TRBV12-5 with TRBJ2-1; maybe TRBD2 (6 bases). The CDR3 is 12 amino acids. CDR1 LGHNT and CDR2 FRNRAP come from the germline V gene. Between the trimmed V and J ends, which lost 4 bases and 15 bases, there was a span of 16 bases. The full variable domain, its missing parts supplied by reference TRBV12-5 and TRBJ2-1, is DARVTQTPRHKVTEMGQEVTMRCQPILGHNTVFWYRQTMMQGLELLAYFRNRAPLDDSGMPKDRFSAEMPDATLATLKIQPSEPRDSAVYFCASGSAGQGGFFGPGTRLTVL.

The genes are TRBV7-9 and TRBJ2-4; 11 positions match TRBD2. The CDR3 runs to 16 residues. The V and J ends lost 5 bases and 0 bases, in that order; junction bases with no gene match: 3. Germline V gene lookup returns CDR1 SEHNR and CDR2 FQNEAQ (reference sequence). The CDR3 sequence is CASSPSGGLAKNIQYF. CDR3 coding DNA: TGTGCCAGCAGCCCTAGCGGGGGGTTAGCCAAAAACATTCAGTACTTC.

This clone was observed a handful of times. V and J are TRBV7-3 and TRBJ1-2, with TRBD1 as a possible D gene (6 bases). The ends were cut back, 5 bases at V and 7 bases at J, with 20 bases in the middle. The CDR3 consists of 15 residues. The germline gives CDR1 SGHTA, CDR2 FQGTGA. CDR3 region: CASSPQGQGRGGYTF. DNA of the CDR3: TGTGCCAGCAGCCCCCAAGGCCAGGGGAGGGGTGGCTACACCTTC.

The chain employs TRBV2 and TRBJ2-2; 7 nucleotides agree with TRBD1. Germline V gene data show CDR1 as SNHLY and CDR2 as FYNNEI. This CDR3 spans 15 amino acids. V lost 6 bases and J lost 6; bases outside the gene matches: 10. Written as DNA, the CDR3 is TGTGCCAGCAGGACCAACAGGGGAACGGCCGGGGAGCTGTTTTTT. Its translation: CASRTNRGTAGELFF.

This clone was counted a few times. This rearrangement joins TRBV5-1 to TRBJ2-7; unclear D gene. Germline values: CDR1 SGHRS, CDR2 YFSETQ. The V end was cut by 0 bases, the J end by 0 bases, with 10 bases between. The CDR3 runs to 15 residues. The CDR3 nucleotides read TGCGCCAGCAGCTTGGAGTGGGCCAACTCCTACGAGCAGTACTTC. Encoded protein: CASSLEWANSYEQYF.

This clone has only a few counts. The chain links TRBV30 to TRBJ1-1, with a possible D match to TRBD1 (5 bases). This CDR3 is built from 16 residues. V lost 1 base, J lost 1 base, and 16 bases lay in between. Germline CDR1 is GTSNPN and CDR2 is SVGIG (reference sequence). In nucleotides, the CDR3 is TGTGCCTGGAGTGACCCCTTACGGGGGAAGAACACTGAAGCTTTCTTT. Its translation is CAWSDPLRGKNTEAFF. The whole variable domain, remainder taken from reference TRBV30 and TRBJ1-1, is SQTIHQWPATLVQPVGSPLSLECTVEGTSNPNLYWYRQAAGRGLQLLFYSVGIGQISSEVPQNLSASRPQDRQFILSSKKLLLSDSGFYLCAWSDPLRGKNTEAFFGQGTRLTVV.

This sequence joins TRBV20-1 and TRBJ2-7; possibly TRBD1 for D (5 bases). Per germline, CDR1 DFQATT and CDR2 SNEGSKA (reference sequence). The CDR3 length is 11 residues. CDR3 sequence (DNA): TGCTCTCTCCAGGGTTCATACGAGCAGTACTTC. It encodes CSLQGSYEQYF.

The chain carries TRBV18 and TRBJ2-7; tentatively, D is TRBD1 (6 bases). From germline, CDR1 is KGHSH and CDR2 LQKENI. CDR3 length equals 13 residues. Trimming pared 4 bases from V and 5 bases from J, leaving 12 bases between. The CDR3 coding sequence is TGTGCCAGCTCACTTAACAGGGTAGACGAGCAGTACTTC. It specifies CASSLNRVDEQYF.

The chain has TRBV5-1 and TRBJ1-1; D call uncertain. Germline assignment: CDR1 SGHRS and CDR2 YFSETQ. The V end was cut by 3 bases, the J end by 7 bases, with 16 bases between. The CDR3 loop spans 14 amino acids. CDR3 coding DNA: TGCGCCAGCAGCTGGGGTACGGGGATTATTGAAGCTTTCTTT. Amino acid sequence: CASSWGTGIIEAFF. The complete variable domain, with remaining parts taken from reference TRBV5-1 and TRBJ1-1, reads KAGVTQTPRYLIKTRGQQVTLSCSPISGHRSVSWYQQTPGQGLQFLFEYFSETQRNKGNFPGRFSGRQFSNSRSEMNVSTLELGDSALYLCASSWGTGIIEAFFGQGTRLTVV.

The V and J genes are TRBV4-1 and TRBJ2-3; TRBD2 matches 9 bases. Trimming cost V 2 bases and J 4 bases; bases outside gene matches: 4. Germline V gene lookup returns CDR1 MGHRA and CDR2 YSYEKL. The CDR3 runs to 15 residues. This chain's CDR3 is CASSQTIAGADTQYF. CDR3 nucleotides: TGCGCCAGCAGCCAAACAATAGCGGGAGCAGATACGCAGTATTTT.

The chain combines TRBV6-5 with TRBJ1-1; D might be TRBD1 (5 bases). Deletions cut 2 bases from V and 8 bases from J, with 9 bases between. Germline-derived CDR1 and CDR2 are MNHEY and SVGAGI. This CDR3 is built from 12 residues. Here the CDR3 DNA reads TGTGCCAGCAGTTACACCACAGGAGAAGCTTTCTTT. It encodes CASSYTTGEAFF.

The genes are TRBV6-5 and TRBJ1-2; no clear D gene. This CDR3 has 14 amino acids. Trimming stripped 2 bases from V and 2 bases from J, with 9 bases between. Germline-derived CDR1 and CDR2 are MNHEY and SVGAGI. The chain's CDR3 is CASSYLTGNYGYTF. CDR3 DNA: TGTGCCAGCAGTTACCTGACGGGGAACTATGGCTACACCTTC.

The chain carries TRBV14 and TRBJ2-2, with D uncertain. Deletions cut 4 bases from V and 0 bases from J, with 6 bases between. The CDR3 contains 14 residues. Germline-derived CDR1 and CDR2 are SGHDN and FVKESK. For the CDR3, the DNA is TGTGCCAGCAGCCCGTTCGCGAACACCGGGGAGCTGTTTTTT. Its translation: CASSPFANTGELFF.

The CDR3 sequence: CASSQDLLAGGHTGELFF. The CDR3 DNA sequence: TGTGCCAGCAGCCAAGATTTGCTAGCGGGGGGCCACACCGGGGAGCTGTTTTTT. The J gene is TRBJ2-2, the V gene TRBV14; 11 nucleotides line up with TRBD2. The CDR3 extends over 18 amino acids. With V trimmed by 0 bases and J by 3 bases, 6 bases remained unmatched. The germline V gene encodes CDR1 SGHDN and CDR2 FVKESK.

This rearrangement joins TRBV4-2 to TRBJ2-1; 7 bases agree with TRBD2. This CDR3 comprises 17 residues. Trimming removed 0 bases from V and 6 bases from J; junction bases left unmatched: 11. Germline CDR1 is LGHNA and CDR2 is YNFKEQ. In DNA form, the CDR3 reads TGTGCCAGCAGCCAAGAGTTAGCGGGCCTGGGGTCCAATGAGCAGTTCTTC. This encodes CASSQELAGLGSNEQFF.

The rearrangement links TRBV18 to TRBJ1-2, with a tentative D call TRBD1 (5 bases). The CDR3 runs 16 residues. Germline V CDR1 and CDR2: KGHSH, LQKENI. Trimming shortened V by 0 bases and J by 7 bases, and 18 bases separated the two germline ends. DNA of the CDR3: TGTGCCAGCTCACCACCCGCAGGGTCGAAACCAAGTGGCTACACCTTC. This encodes CASSPPAGSKPSGYTF.

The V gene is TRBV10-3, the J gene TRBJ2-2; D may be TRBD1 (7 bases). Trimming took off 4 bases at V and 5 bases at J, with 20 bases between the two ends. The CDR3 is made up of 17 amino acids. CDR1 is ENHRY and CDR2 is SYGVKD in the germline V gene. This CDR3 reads CAISVGGGVFWTGELFF. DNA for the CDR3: TGTGCCATCAGTGTAGGAGGGGGCGTTTTTTGGACCGGGGAGCTGTTTTTT.

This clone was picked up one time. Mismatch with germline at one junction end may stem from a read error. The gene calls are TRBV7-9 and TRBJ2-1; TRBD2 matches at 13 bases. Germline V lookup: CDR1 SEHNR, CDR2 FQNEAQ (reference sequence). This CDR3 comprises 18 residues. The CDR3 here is CSSSLGLAGVSTYNEQFF. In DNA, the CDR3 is TGTTCCAGCAGCCTTGGACTAGCGGGGGTTAGCACCTACAATGAGCAGTTCTTC.

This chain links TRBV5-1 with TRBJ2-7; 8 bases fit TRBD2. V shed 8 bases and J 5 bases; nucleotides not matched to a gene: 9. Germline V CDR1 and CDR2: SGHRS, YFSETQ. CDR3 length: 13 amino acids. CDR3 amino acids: CASASGSSHEQYF. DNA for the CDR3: TGCGCCAGTGCAAGCGGGAGTAGCCACGAGCAGTACTTC.

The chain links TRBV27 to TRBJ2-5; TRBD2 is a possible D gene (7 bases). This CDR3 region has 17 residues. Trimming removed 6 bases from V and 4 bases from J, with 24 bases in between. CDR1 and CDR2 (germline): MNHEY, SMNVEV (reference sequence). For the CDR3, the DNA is TGTGCCAGCAGCCGCTTCTCCAATACAGGGAGGGGAGAGACCCAGTACTTC. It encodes CASSRFSNTGRGETQYF.

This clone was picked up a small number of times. CDR3 nucleotides: TGTGCCAGCAGTTTACATGTGAACACTGAAGCTTTCTTT. It translates to CASSLHVNTEAFF. V gene TRBV27 combines with J gene TRBJ1-1; D remains unclear. The CDR3 loop spans 13 amino acids. The V gene lost 2 bases and the J gene lost 0 bases, with 4 bases spanning the gap. CDR1 and CDR2 (germline): MNHEY, SMNVEV (reference sequence).

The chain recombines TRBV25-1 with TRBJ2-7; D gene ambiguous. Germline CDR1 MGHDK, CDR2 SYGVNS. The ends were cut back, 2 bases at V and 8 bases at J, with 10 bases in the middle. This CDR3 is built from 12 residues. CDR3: CASSETIGQQYF. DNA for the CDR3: TGTGCCAGCAGTGAAACGATTGGGCAGCAGTACTTC.

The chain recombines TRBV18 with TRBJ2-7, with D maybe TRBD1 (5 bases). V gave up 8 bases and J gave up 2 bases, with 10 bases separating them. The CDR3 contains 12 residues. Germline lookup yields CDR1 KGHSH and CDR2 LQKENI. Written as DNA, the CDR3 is TGTGCCAGCGGGCAAGGGGCCTACGAGCAGTACTTC. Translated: CASGQGAYEQYF.

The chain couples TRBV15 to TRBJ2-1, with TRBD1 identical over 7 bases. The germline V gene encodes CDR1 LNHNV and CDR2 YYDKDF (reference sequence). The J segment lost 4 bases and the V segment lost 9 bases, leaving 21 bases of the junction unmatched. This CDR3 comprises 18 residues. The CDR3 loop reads CATATASGQRGSYNEQFF. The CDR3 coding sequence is TGTGCCACGGCTACGGCCTCGGGACAGAGAGGATCTTACAATGAGCAGTTCTTC. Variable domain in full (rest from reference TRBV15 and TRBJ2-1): DAMVIQNPRYQVTQFGKPVTLSCSQTLNHNVMYWYQQKSSQAPKLLFHYYDKDFNNEADTPDNFQSRRPNTSFCFLDIRSPGLGDTAMYLCATATASGQRGSYNEQFFGPGTRLTVL.